The count of the clone carrying this T cell receptor beta chain is one. Its antigen remains unknown. The same CDR3 is also encoded by other DNA sequences in this sample. These data are taken from a study of shared clonotypes between healthy human individuals. Findings and limits, study-wide: The study sampled only blood, and tissue repertoires likely differ. The donor pool, a small one, limited the genetic and exposure-history diversity represented.

Germline V gives CDR1 SGHDT, CDR2 YYEEEE. V was pared by 4 bases and J by 5 bases, with 6 bases between. This CDR3 contains 11 residues. The sorted-subset replicate PCRs were given around 0.2 ug DNA, which is 31,000 or so T cell genomes. Using immunoSEQ multiplex PCR, the repertoire was profiled, and TCRdb retains in-frame clones only, with some absent. The sample includes about 1 million clones, around 76% of them seen just once. This chain uses TRBV5-6 with TRBJ2-5; D is unclear. Sequencing used memory CD4+ T cells sorted from blood. Indicated subset: CD45RA-negative fraction. The TCR was taken from a man younger than 35 in good health. CDR3 in amino acids: CASSQKETQYF. The DNA for the CDR3 is TGTGCCAGCAGCCAGAAGGAGACCCAGTACTTC.